What follows are 29 T cell receptor beta chains derived from one specimen sequenced in a study of beta chain features in type 1 diabetes. Expressed TCRB transcripts got sequenced, as all isolated RNA was reverse transcribed. Libraries were prepared by immunoSEQ multiplex PCR; TCRdb keeps only in-frame clonotypes and omits some of them. Here the sample spans about 210,000 clones, approximately 10% being singletons. Sequencing was performed on central memory CD4+ T cells from blood. These receptor sequences come from a man aged 18-30 years in good health.

The V call is TRBV30, the J call TRBJ1-4; unclear D gene. The CDR3 consists of 14 residues. The V and J ends lost 2 bases and 1 base respectively, with 8 bases between them. In germline, CDR1 is GTSNPN, CDR2 SVGIG (reference sequence). The CDR3 region is CAWSRTGTNEKLFF. The CDR3, as DNA: TGTGCCTGGAGTCGGACTGGAACTAATGAAAAACTGTTTTTT.

This clone was counted many times. This chain connects TRBV28 to TRBJ2-7; TRBD1 aligns across 10 bases. Germline V lookup: CDR1 MDHEN, CDR2 SYDVKM. The trim removed 1 base at V and 3 bases at J, leaving 3 bases unmatched. The CDR3 is made up of 15 amino acids. This CDR3 reads CASSLFGTGDYEQYF. DNA for the CDR3: TGTGCCAGCAGTTTATTTGGGACAGGGGACTACGAGCAGTACTTC. The full variable domain, rest sourced from reference TRBV28 and TRBJ2-7, is DVKVTQSSRYLVKRTGEKVFLECVQDMDHENMFWYRQDPGLGLRLIYFSYDVKMKEKGDIPEGYSVSREKKERFSLILESASTNQTSMYLCASSLFGTGDYEQYFGPGTRLTVT.

This clone has only a few counts. The rearrangement uses TRBV5-1 and TRBJ2-1, with D unresolved. Germline lookup yields CDR1 SGHRS and CDR2 YFSETQ. V lost 4 bases and J lost 2, with 7 bases in between. CDR3 length: 13 amino acids. CDR3 coding DNA: TGCGCCAGCAGCCCTAGGGCCTACAATGAGCAGTTCTTC. This codes for CASSPRAYNEQFF.

This clone was seen a few times. The V call is TRBV28, the J call TRBJ2-1; D perhaps matches TRBD2 (5 bases). V gave up 9 bases and J gave up 5 bases, with 8 bases separating them. The CDR3 sequence is 11 residues long. The germline V gene has CDR1 MDHEN and CDR2 SYDVKM. The CDR3 nucleotides read TGTGCCAGTTTAGCGAACAATGAGCAGTTCTTC. As protein: CASLANNEQFF. The full variable domain, in which reference TRBV28 and TRBJ2-1 provide the parts outside the CDR3, is DVKVTQSSRYLVKRTGEKVFLECVQDMDHENMFWYRQDPGLGLRLIYFSYDVKMKEKGDIPEGYSVSREKKERFSLILESASTNQTSMYLCASLANNEQFFGPGTRLTVL.

This clone was counted at least ten times. The chain links TRBV29-1 to TRBJ2-2, with a weak D call TRBD1 (5 bases). Trimming shortened V by 3 bases and J by 5 bases, and 16 bases separated the two germline ends. The CDR3 extends over 15 amino acids. Looked up from germline, CDR1 is SQVTM and CDR2 is ANQGSEA. The CDR3 is CSVDDPQGVTGELFF. CDR3 sequence (DNA): TGCAGCGTTGACGACCCGCAGGGTGTGACCGGGGAGCTGTTTTTT.

Notes on this clone: The junction departs from the called germline gene at one end, perhaps through a read error. Distinct nucleotide sequences in the sample also encode this CDR3. The chain couples TRBV28 to TRBJ1-2, with D perhaps TRBD1 (6 bases). The CDR3 covers 17 residues. Germline-derived CDR1 and CDR2 are MDHEN and SYDVKM. This chain's CDR3 is CASSSSGTQSQYQGYTF. DNA of the CDR3: TGCGCCAGCAGTTCCAGCGGGACACAAAGTCAATATCAGGGCTACACCTTC.

The chain employs TRBV7-3 and TRBJ2-7; 7 bases are a match to TRBD2. V shed 3 bases and J 6 bases; nucleotides not matched to a gene: 8. Germline V gene sequence: CDR1 SGHTA, CDR2 FQGTGA. The CDR3 sequence is 14 residues long. The DNA of the CDR3 is TGTGCCAGCAGCTTTATGGGCGGGAGCTCCGAGCAGTACTTC. Its translation is CASSFMGGSSEQYF.

The V gene is TRBV29-1, the J gene TRBJ2-1; possible D gene TRBD2, 5 bases. V shed 1 base and J shed 0 bases, with 10 bases lying between them. Germline CDR1 is SQVTM and CDR2 is ANQGSEA. The length of the CDR3 is 15 residues. The CDR3 loop is CSVEARRSSYNEQFF. The DNA for the CDR3 is TGCAGCGTTGAAGCCCGGAGGAGCTCCTACAATGAGCAGTTCTTC.

This clone appeared a few times. The chain combines TRBV19 with TRBJ1-5; D call uncertain. Germline lookup yields CDR1 LNHDA and CDR2 SQIVND (reference sequence). The germline V and J ends were trimmed by 5 bases and 13 bases, with 12 bases remaining between them. The CDR3 contains 11 residues. As DNA, the CDR3 is TGTGCCAGTAGTTCCCGGATTTGGCAGCATTTT. This sequence encodes CASSSRIWQHF.

This clone occurred a few times. This chain uses TRBV29-1 with TRBJ2-3, with a possible D match to TRBD2 (6 bases). Germline CDR1 reads SQVTM; CDR2 reads ANQGSEA. This CDR3 contains 14 residues. Trimming shortened V by 4 bases and J by 2 bases, and 13 bases separated the two germline ends. In nucleotides, the CDR3 is TGCAGCGTTGCGCTAGCGAGAGACACAGATACGCAGTATTTT. This sequence encodes CSVALARDTDTQYF.

In DNA form, the CDR3 reads TGTGCCATCAGTAAAGGGCTGAGCTCTGGAAACACCATATATTTT. Encoded protein: CAISKGLSSGNTIYF. This chain links TRBV10-3 with TRBJ1-3, with D unresolved. The CDR3 is 15 residues long. V was clipped by 5 bases and J by 0 bases, with 11 bases between them. Germline CDR1 ENHRY, CDR2 SYGVKD.

This clone was observed a handful of times. The rearrangement links TRBV30 to TRBJ2-7; 11 bases align to TRBD2. CDR1 GTSNPN and CDR2 SVGIG come from the germline V gene (reference sequence). The CDR3 loop spans 15 amino acids. The J segment lost 9 bases and the V segment lost 1 base, leaving 11 bases of the junction unmatched. This CDR3 reads CAWSGSTSGSLGQYF. CDR3 sequence (DNA): TGTGCCTGGAGTGGCTCTACTAGCGGGAGTCTTGGGCAGTACTTC.

In nucleotides, the CDR3 is TGTGCCTGGAGTGAGGAGGGGACTCAGCCCCAGCATTTT. It is translated as CAWSEEGTQPQHF. The rearrangement uses TRBV30 and TRBJ1-5; possible D gene TRBD1, 5 bases. The CDR3 totals 13 residues. Deletions cut 1 base from V and 6 bases from J, with 10 bases between. Germline CDR1 and CDR2: GTSNPN and SVGIG (reference sequence).

V and J are TRBV7-6 and TRBJ1-4; D is unclear. CDR3 size: 16 residues. CDR1 is SGHVS and CDR2 is FNYEAQ in the germline V gene. Trimming left V 5 bases short and J 4 bases short, with 17 bases between. The CDR3 sequence is CASSPAGQPDNEKLFF. Written as DNA, the CDR3 is TGTGCCAGCAGCCCCGCCGGCCAGCCCGATAATGAAAAACTGTTTTTT.

This clone was seen only a few times. The V and J genes are TRBV6-5 and TRBJ2-7, with D unresolved. From germline, CDR1 is MNHEY and CDR2 SVGAGI. The ends were cut back, 2 bases at V and 5 bases at J, with 13 bases in the middle. This CDR3 region has 14 residues. The CDR3 protein is CASSYGVPVHEQYF. CDR3 sequence (DNA): TGTGCCAGCAGTTACGGGGTGCCGGTCCACGAGCAGTACTTC.

V is TRBV19 and J is TRBJ1-5; D not resolved. Deletions cut 1 base from V and 4 bases from J, with 11 bases between. The CDR3 has 15 residues. CDR1 is LNHDA and CDR2 is SQIVND in the germline V gene (reference sequence). The CDR3 DNA sequence: TGTGCCAGTAGTATAGCTTCTCCGGGGAATCAGCCCCAGCATTTT. It translates to CASSIASPGNQPQHF. Combining the CDR3 with reference TRBV19 and TRBJ1-5 gives the whole variable domain DGGITQSPKYLFRKEGQNVTLSCEQNLNHDAMYWYRQDPGQGLRLIYYSQIVNDFQKGDIAEGYSVSREKKESFPLTVTSAQKNPTAFYLCASSIASPGNQPQHFGDGTRLSIL.

In its sample, this clone ranks as medium-sized (0.01 to 0.1%). Additional DNA sequences in this sample encode the identical CDR3. V usage is TRBV4-3 and J usage is TRBJ1-1, with D uncertain. Germline V lookup: CDR1 LGHNA, CDR2 YSLEER. The CDR3 contains 13 residues. V gave up 0 bases and J gave up 1 base, with 3 bases separating them. The CDR3 DNA reads TGCGCCAGCAGCCAAGACAGGAACACTGAAGCTTTCTTT. Its translation is CASSQDRNTEAFF.

This chain joins TRBV29-1 and TRBJ2-2; the D gene is possibly TRBD2 (7 bases). This CDR3 has 14 residues. Germline V gives CDR1 SQVTM, CDR2 ANQGSEA. V lost 7 bases, J lost 7 bases, and 19 bases lay in between. In DNA, the CDR3 is TGCAGCGCCAGGGGAGGGGGGCGCGGCGGGGAGCTGTTTTTT. Residues: CSARGGGRGGELFF.

The sample holds a few counts of this clone. V gene TRBV5-6 combines with J gene TRBJ2-1; TRBD2 agrees at 10 bases. Germline values: CDR1 SGHDT, CDR2 YYEEEE. Trimming removed 2 bases from V and 9 bases from J; junction bases left unmatched: 17. The CDR3 runs to 18 residues. The CDR3 here is CASSLKLKRGTSEVEQFF. For the CDR3, the DNA is TGTGCCAGCAGCTTAAAGTTGAAGCGCGGGACTAGCGAAGTTGAGCAGTTCTTC.

This clone was picked up many times. The rearrangement uses TRBV30 and TRBJ1-2; maybe TRBD1 (5 bases). Germline V gene lookup returns CDR1 GTSNPN and CDR2 SVGIG (reference sequence). CDR3 length: 15 residues. V shed 1 base and J shed 5 bases, with 17 bases lying between them. CDR3 residues: CAWSAGGTGQYGYTF. CDR3 nucleotides: TGTGCCTGGAGTGCAGGCGGGACCGGGCAATATGGCTACACCTTC.

This clone has a handful of counts. V gene TRBV15 combines with J gene TRBJ2-1; 10 nucleotides align to TRBD2. CDR1 is LNHNV and CDR2 is YYDKDF in the germline V gene (reference sequence). Unmatched junction bases numbered 11, after V lost 3 bases and J lost 3 bases. This CDR3 spans 18 amino acids. CDR3 sequence: CATSSPPGSGRGYNEQFF. CDR3 DNA: TGTGCCACCAGCAGTCCCCCGGGCAGCGGGAGGGGCTACAATGAGCAGTTCTTC.

The table lists this clone with a few counts. The chain uses TRBV5-1 and TRBJ2-1; 7 bases are shared with TRBD2. J lost 7 bases, V lost 1 base, and 8 bases had no gene match. Germline V gives CDR1 SGHRS, CDR2 YFSETQ. This CDR3 is 15 amino acids long. CDR3: CASSLLAGELNEQFF. The CDR3 coding sequence is TGCGCCAGCAGCTTGCTGGCGGGAGAGTTAAATGAGCAGTTCTTC.

This clone has only a few counts. The V gene is TRBV28, the J gene TRBJ2-5; 8 nucleotides agree with TRBD2. Per germline, CDR1 MDHEN and CDR2 SYDVKM. The trim removed 4 bases at V and 2 bases at J, leaving 6 bases unmatched. This CDR3 has 15 amino acids. The CDR3 coding sequence is TGTGCCAGCAGTTCCCCAGGACTAGCTCAAGAGACCCAGTACTTC. It is translated as CASSSPGLAQETQYF.

This clone has a handful of counts. The chain joins TRBV5-6 to TRBJ2-1, with 7 bases identical to TRBD1. CDR3 size: 15 residues. From germline, CDR1 is SGHDT and CDR2 YYEEEE. The V and J ends lost 2 bases and 3 bases, in that order; junction bases with no gene match: 5. The CDR3 bases are TGTGCCAGCAGCTTACCGACAGGGCTCTACAATGAGCAGTTCTTC. Translated, it gives CASSLPTGLYNEQFF.

The rearrangement joins TRBV7-2 to TRBJ1-1, with D tentatively TRBD1 (6 bases). The CDR3 length is 14 residues. V lost 1 base to trimming and J lost 1 base, with 7 bases between them. Germline-derived CDR1 and CDR2 are SGHTA and FQGNSA. CDR3 protein: CASSLGQENTEAFF. For the CDR3, the DNA is TGTGCCAGCAGCTTAGGACAGGAGAACACTGAAGCTTTCTTT.

Only one count was recorded for this clone. The V gene is TRBV30, the J gene TRBJ1-1, with D hard to call. This CDR3 is built from 11 residues. The germline V gene has CDR1 GTSNPN and CDR2 SVGIG (reference sequence). The V end was cut by 1 base, the J end by 5 bases, with 5 bases between. Written as DNA, the CDR3 is TGTGCCTGGAGTGGGACGACTGAAGCTTTCTTT. Amino acid sequence: CAWSGTTEAFF.

The chain links TRBV29-1 to TRBJ2-3; the match to TRBD1 covers 11 bases. CDR3 length: 13 amino acids. The junction had 10 bases not matched to a gene; V was cut back by 4 bases and J by 13 bases. The V gene's germline CDR1 is SQVTM and CDR2 ANQGSEA. The CDR3 region is CSVALPGTGGKYF. CDR3 nucleotides: TGCAGCGTTGCCCTTCCCGGGACAGGGGGAAAGTATTTT.

This clone has just a few counts. The J gene is TRBJ2-7, the V gene TRBV12-5, with D perhaps TRBD2 (5 bases). CDR3 length: 11 amino acids. Germline V CDR1 and CDR2: LGHNT, FRNRAP. V lost 7 bases and J 3 bases, leaving 7 bases between the germline ends. CDR3: CASARDYEQYF. The DNA of the CDR3 is TGTGCTAGTGCCCGGGACTACGAGCAGTACTTC.

This chain uses TRBV15 with TRBJ2-1, with D possibly TRBD2 on 6 matching bases. V was trimmed by 3 bases and J by 0 bases, leaving 12 bases between them. The CDR3 length is 16 residues. Looked up from germline, CDR1 is LNHNV and CDR2 is YYDKDF (reference sequence). The CDR3 here is CATSSDSGNSYNEQFF. As DNA, the CDR3 is TGTGCCACCAGCAGTGATAGCGGAAACTCCTACAATGAGCAGTTCTTC. Full variable domain (outside the CDR3, taken from reference TRBV15 and TRBJ2-1): DAMVIQNPRYQVTQFGKPVTLSCSQTLNHNVMYWYQQKSSQAPKLLFHYYDKDFNNEADTPDNFQSRRPNTSFCFLDIRSPGLGDTAMYLCATSSDSGNSYNEQFFGPGTRLTVL.